This T cell receptor beta chain is from a study of technical replicates of blood from several donors. Repertoires were generated with immunoSEQ multiplex PCR, while TCRdb's copy carries only in-frame clones and drops some. The sample has 55,000 to 85,000 clones; roughly 97% are singletons. Sequencing was carried out using T cells isolated from PBMCs. The receptor comes from a human donor in good health.

The CDR3 nucleotides are TGTGCCAGCTCGGACCGCGACAGGGCTGGAAACACCATATATTTT. Translating gives CASSDRDRAGNTIYF. The gene calls are TRBV18 and TRBJ1-3; 7 nucleotides match TRBD1. Germline values: CDR1 KGHSH, CDR2 LQKENI. Trimming at V came to 6 bases and at J to 2 bases, leaving 7 bases not matched to a gene. CDR3 length equals 15 residues.